These 27 T cell receptor beta chains were sequenced from one sample in a study of blood T cell repertoires in COVID-19. The data were produced by immunoSEQ multiplex PCR, yet TCRdb's version contains in-frame clones alone and is incomplete. The data show fewer than 200,000 clones, approximately 81% seen once. Sequenced material: PBMCs or T cells enriched from blood (not recorded which). The receptors stem from a man in his sixties who had recovered from COVID-19.

CDR3 in amino acids: CASSPLTGDTETQYF. Written as DNA, the CDR3 is TGTGCCAGCAGCCCCCTGACAGGGGATACTGAGACCCAGTACTTC. V usage is TRBV11-3 and J usage is TRBJ2-5; 8 nucleotides agree with TRBD1. J gave up 5 bases and V 5 bases, and 10 bases lay outside the gene matches. There are 15 residues in the CDR3. In germline, CDR1 is SGHNT, CDR2 YENEEA. Filled out from reference TRBV11-3 and TRBJ2-5, the complete variable domain reads EAGVVQSPRYKIIEKKQPVAFWCNPISGHNTLYWYLQNLGQGPELLIRYENEEAVDDSQLPKDRFSAERLKGVDSTLKIQPAELGDSAVYLCASSPLTGDTETQYFGPGTRLLVL.

The CDR3 DNA reads as TGTGCCAGCAGCGGACAGGGGAATTCACCCCTCCACTTT. Its translation: CASSGQGNSPLHF. V gene TRBV12-3 or TRBV12-4 combines with J gene TRBJ1-6; the match to TRBD1 covers 9 bases. The CDR3 is 13 residues long. Unmatched junction bases numbered 1, after V lost 6 bases and J lost 7 bases.

The rearrangement joins TRBV9 to TRBJ1-1; no clear D. Germline V lookup: CDR1 SGDLS, CDR2 YYNGEE. V was trimmed by 4 bases and J by 1 base, leaving 11 bases between them. The CDR3 length is 14 residues. CDR3 nucleotide sequence: TGTGCCAGCAGCACTCGACACGCGAACACTGAAGCTTTCTTT. Translation gives CASSTRHANTEAFF. The variable domain in full, completed from reference TRBV9 and TRBJ1-1, reads DSGVTQTPKHLITATGQRVTLRCSPRSGDLSVYWYQQSLDQGLQFLIQYYNGEERAKGNILERFSAQQFPDLHSELNLSSLELGDSALYFCASSTRHANTEAFFGQGTRLTVV.

The chain recombines TRBV30 with TRBJ2-2; 9 bases fit TRBD1. The CDR3 is 16 residues long. Trimming removed 4 bases from V and 4 bases from J; junction bases left unmatched: 10. Germline CDR1 is GTSNPN and CDR2 is SVGIG (reference sequence). The CDR3 region has the DNA TGTGCCTGGAAGGGGCCCGGGACAGGGCCCACCGGGGAGCTGTTTTTT. This sequence encodes CAWKGPGTGPTGELFF.

This clone was seen only once. V and J are TRBV13 and TRBJ2-1; D gene ambiguous. Per the germline V gene, CDR1 is PRHDT and CDR2 is FYEKMQ (reference sequence). The V end was cut by 5 bases, the J end by 4 bases, with 3 bases between. CDR3 length: 11 residues. The CDR3 protein is CASSPYNEQFF. The CDR3 coding sequence is TGTGCCAGCAGCCCGTACAATGAGCAGTTCTTC.

Many counts were recorded for this clone. The V and J genes are TRBV21-1 and TRBJ1-5; the D segment call TRBD1 is taken from the table without a DNA check. TRBV21-1 is a listed pseudogene. The CDR3 is 16 amino acids. CDR3 sequence (DNA): TGTGCCAGCAGCAAAGATCGACAGCTTCTTAATCAGCCCCAGCATTTT. The encoded protein is CASSKDRQLLNQPQHF.

This rearrangement joins TRBV28 to TRBJ2-7; a weak D match, TRBD1 (6 bases). CDR3 length equals 14 residues. Germline assignment: CDR1 MDHEN and CDR2 SYDVKM. Trimming removed 2 bases at V and 1 base at J, with 9 bases between. Written as DNA, the CDR3 is TGTGCCAGCAGTTTAGCGGACAGATCCTACGAGCAGTACTTC. Protein: CASSLADRSYEQYF.

V and J are TRBV5-5 and TRBJ2-7, with TRBD2 matching over 12 bases. The CDR3 sequence is 16 residues long. The germline CDR1 and CDR2 sequences are SGHKS and YYEKEE (reference sequence). V lost 3 bases and J lost 1; bases outside the gene matches: 5. In DNA form, the CDR3 reads TGTGCCAGCAGCTCCAGGACTAGCGGGATATCCTACGAGCAGTACTTC. This codes for CASSSRTSGISYEQYF.

V usage is TRBV11-1 and J usage is TRBJ1-2, with 7 bases lining up with TRBD1. This CDR3 is 14 amino acids long. Looked up from germline, CDR1 is SGHAT and CDR2 is FQDESV (reference sequence). Unmatched junction bases numbered 2, after V lost 0 bases and J lost 4 bases. DNA for the CDR3: TGTGCCAGCAGCTTAGCCGGGACAGCCTATGGCTACACCTTC. Translating gives CASSLAGTAYGYTF.

A single count supports this clone. The V and J genes are TRBV3-1 (or the pseudogene TRBV3-2) and TRBJ1-1; a weak D match, TRBD1 (6 bases). Germline V CDR1 and CDR2: LGHDT, YNNKEL (reference sequence). The V end lost 3 bases, the J end lost 5 bases, and 13 bases lay between the germline ends. The CDR3 contains 14 residues. CDR3 DNA sequence: TGTGCCAGCAGCCAGATCCAAAGGGGGACTGAAGCTTTCTTT. This sequence encodes CASSQIQRGTEAFF.

The chain carries TRBV30 and TRBJ1-5; weak D call: TRBD1 (5 bases). Germline values: CDR1 GTSNPN, CDR2 SVGIG (reference sequence). The CDR3 extends over 15 amino acids. Trimming cost V 3 bases and J 6 bases, with 18 bases left between them. CDR3 coding DNA: TGTGCCTGGAGGGCCCGGCAGGGTAAGGGTCAGCCCCAGCATTTT. The encoded protein is CAWRARQGKGQPQHF.

The chain carries TRBV30 and TRBJ2-7, with 7 bases fitting TRBD2. Trimming took 5 bases from V and 5 from J; bases not matched to a gene: 12. In germline, CDR1 is GTSNPN, CDR2 SVGIG (reference sequence). The CDR3 spans 14 residues. The DNA of the CDR3 is TGTGCCTGGGGAAGTTGCGGGAGAATGCACGAGCAGTACTTC. Its translation is CAWGSCGRMHEQYF.

This clone was counted ten times or more. The rearrangement joins TRBV24-1 to TRBJ1-2; 11 positions match TRBD1. The length of the CDR3 is 14 residues. Germline-derived CDR1 and CDR2 are KGHDR and SFDVKD. V gave up 3 bases and J gave up 8 bases; unmatched junction bases: 4. As DNA, the CDR3 is TGTGCCACCAGTGATATCGGACAGGGGGCAGGCTACACCTTC. Translating it yields CATSDIGQGAGYTF.

This chain links TRBV28 with TRBJ1-1, with D hard to call. The CDR3 has 14 amino acids. V lost 3 bases to trimming and J lost 4 bases, with 12 bases between them. Per the germline V gene, CDR1 is MDHEN and CDR2 is SYDVKM. CDR3 sequence reads: CASSFTRERTEAFF. CDR3 DNA: TGTGCCAGCAGTTTTACTAGAGAGCGCACTGAAGCTTTCTTT.

The gene calls are TRBV7-9 and TRBJ1-3; D gene ambiguous. The CDR3 runs to 16 residues. The ends were cut back, 4 bases at V and 2 bases at J, with 15 bases in the middle. Germline CDR1 reads SEHNR; CDR2 reads FQNEAQ (reference sequence). CDR3 coding DNA: TGTGCCAGCAGCTCTTCGGGAGGGATTACTGGAAACACCATATATTTT. This sequence encodes CASSSSGGITGNTIYF.

The chain is built from TRBV7-3 and TRBJ2-5; D is unclear. The germline V and J ends were trimmed by 1 base and 5 bases, with 5 bases remaining between them. Germline V gene lookup returns CDR1 SGHTA and CDR2 FQGTGA. The CDR3 is 12 amino acids. The CDR3 loop reads CASSLIGETQYF. DNA of the CDR3: TGTGCCAGCAGCTTAATTGGCGAGACCCAGTACTTC.

This clone appeared a single time. CDR3 region: CASSPPGQISGNTIYF. Written as DNA, the CDR3 is TGTGCCAGCAGTCCCCCGGGACAGATCTCTGGAAACACCATATATTTT. The gene calls are TRBV28 and TRBJ1-3; 7 bases line up with TRBD1. With V trimmed by 5 bases and J by 0 bases, 7 bases remained unmatched. The CDR3 has 16 residues. CDR1 and CDR2 (germline): MDHEN, SYDVKM.

This clone was found once. V is TRBV27 and J is TRBJ2-3; 10 bases are shared with TRBD1. Looked up from germline, CDR1 is MNHEY and CDR2 is SMNVEV (reference sequence). This CDR3 contains 17 residues. Unmatched junction bases numbered 9, after V lost 5 bases and J lost 1 base. The CDR3 DNA is TGTGCCAGCAGTCCCGGGACAGGGGCTGCGGGCACAGATACGCAGTATTTT. This encodes CASSPGTGAAGTDTQYF.

The chain joins TRBV5-4 to TRBJ2-4, with 9 bases fitting TRBD1. V lost 4 bases, J lost 5 bases, and 7 bases stayed unmatched. Germline CDR1 SGHNT, CDR2 YYREEE (reference sequence). The CDR3 extends over 15 amino acids. CDR3 sequence reads: CASSLGTGWENIQYF. The DNA of the CDR3 is TGTGCCAGCAGCCTTGGGACAGGGTGGGAAAACATTCAGTACTTC.

This chain joins TRBV3-1 (or the pseudogene TRBV3-2) and TRBJ2-2; 11 bases map to TRBD1. The V gene's germline CDR1 is LGHDT and CDR2 YNNKEL (reference sequence). The ends lost 6 bases at V and 6 bases at J; junction bases unmatched: 18. This CDR3 region has 19 residues. CDR3 loop: CASSPVWGQGERMAGELFF. The CDR3 nucleotides read TGTGCCAGCAGTCCTGTTTGGGGACAGGGGGAAAGGATGGCCGGGGAGCTGTTTTTT.

J is TRBJ2-3 and V is TRBV2, with D possibly TRBD2 on 6 matching bases. The CDR3 has 12 residues. V was pared by 6 bases and J by 6 bases, with 10 bases between. Germline V gene lookup returns CDR1 SNHLY and CDR2 FYNNEI. In nucleotides, the CDR3 is TGTGCCAGCAGATCAGGGAGGGATACGCAGTATTTT. Translation gives CASRSGRDTQYF.

The genes are TRBV10-3 and TRBJ1-2; TRBD1 is a possible D gene (5 bases). The CDR3 length is 18 residues. Germline values: CDR1 ENHRY, CDR2 SYGVKD. V lost 0 bases, J lost 12 bases, and 29 bases lay in between. CDR3 protein: CAISESTQRESITRAHTF. The CDR3 DNA is TGTGCCATCAGTGAGTCGACTCAAAGAGAGTCCATTACCAGGGCGCACACCTTC.

This chain joins TRBV6-4 and TRBJ2-2; 10 bases align to TRBD2. Germline V gives CDR1 MRHNA, CDR2 SNTAGT. With 3 bases clipped from V and 2 bases from J, the junction kept 0 bases outside the gene matches. The CDR3 is made up of 15 amino acids. CDR3 in amino acids: CASSELAGNTGELFF. The CDR3 DNA follows: TGTGCCAGCAGTGAACTAGCGGGAAACACCGGGGAGCTGTTTTTT.

The chain couples TRBV29-1 to TRBJ2-3; 7 bases fit TRBD2. V trimming: 4 bases; J trimming: 5 bases; junction bases outside the gene matches: 12. CDR3 size: 15 residues. In germline, CDR1 is SQVTM, CDR2 ANQGSEA. The CDR3 DNA reads as TGCAGCGTTGGTCCTAGGGGAGGGCAGGGAGATACGCAGTATTTT. The encoded protein is CSVGPRGGQGDTQYF.

V and J are TRBV30 and TRBJ2-5; 9 nucleotides match TRBD1. CDR3 length: 19 residues. The V gene's germline CDR1 is GTSNPN and CDR2 SVGIG (reference sequence). The J segment lost 5 bases and the V segment lost 2 bases, leaving 21 bases of the junction unmatched. The CDR3 DNA reads as TGTGCCTGGAGTCCCCCTTCGTGGGACAGGGTGACCGTTGGGGAGACCCAGTACTTC. Amino acids: CAWSPPSWDRVTVGETQYF.

The chain couples TRBV12-3 or TRBV12-4 to TRBJ2-5; no reliable D call. V dropped 3 bases and J dropped 3 bases, with 8 bases sitting between them. This CDR3 region has 13 residues. CDR3 coding DNA: TGTGCCAGCAGTTTTTTTACAGAAGAGACCCAGTACTTC. It translates to CASSFFTEETQYF.

This clone was detected once. The rearrangement uses TRBV7-3 and TRBJ2-1; TRBD2 agrees at 7 bases. Trimming cost V 2 bases and J 2 bases; bases outside gene matches: 3. Germline loops: CDR1 SGHTA, CDR2 FQGTGA. CDR3 size: 15 residues. CDR3 residues: CASSLVSGAYNEQFF. In DNA, the CDR3 is TGTGCCAGCAGCTTAGTAAGCGGGGCCTACAATGAGCAGTTCTTC.